The next 10 T cell receptor beta chains were all read from a single sample in a study of cytomegalovirus exposure and HLA in healthy donors. 13 Jbeta primers and 60 Vbeta primers were used for the PCR. Measured with immunoSEQ multiplex PCR; TCRdb has only the in-frame clones, and not every one. The sample holds around 94,000 clones, approximately 80% seen once. The specimen was PBMCs. The receptors stem from a male donor in good health and CMV-seropositive.

The CDR3 here is CASRMWTSGYNEQFF. CDR3 in DNA: TGTGCCAGCAGAATGTGGACTAGCGGATACAATGAGCAGTTCTTC. The chain is built from TRBV6-6 and TRBJ2-1; 10 bases are shared with TRBD2. The ends lost 6 bases at V and 4 bases at J; junction bases unmatched: 6. CDR1 and CDR2 from the germline V gene are MNHNY and SVGAGI (reference sequence). The CDR3 covers 15 residues.

The V call is TRBV4-1, the J call TRBJ2-7, with TRBD2 matching over 8 bases. J was trimmed by 3 bases and V by 0 bases; bases with no gene match: 13. This CDR3 region has 18 residues. Germline CDR1 reads MGHRA; CDR2 reads YSYEKL. CDR3 region: CASSQDVGRAGGHYEQYF. The DNA of the CDR3 is TGCGCCAGCAGCCAAGATGTAGGTAGGGCGGGAGGCCACTACGAGCAGTACTTC.

This clone was observed a few times. The chain carries TRBV20-1 and TRBJ2-1, with D perhaps TRBD2 (5 bases). V lost 5 bases, J lost 12 bases, and 14 bases lay in between. Germline CDR1 DFQATT, CDR2 SNEGSKA (reference sequence). The CDR3 contains 11 residues. CDR3 bases: TGCAGTGCTGGGCACGGGGTAATGCAGTTCTTC. Protein sequence: CSAGHGVMQFF.

The chain uses TRBV2 and TRBJ1-5, with D unclear. The V end lost 8 bases, the J end lost 2 bases, and 10 bases lay between the germline ends. The germline V gene has CDR1 SNHLY and CDR2 FYNNEI. This CDR3 spans 13 amino acids. CDR3 region: CASCREGNQPQHF. CDR3 bases: TGTGCCAGCTGCCGCGAGGGCAATCAGCCCCAGCATTTT.

V is TRBV7-2 and J is TRBJ2-7; 9 bases match TRBD2. The CDR3 runs 15 residues. V trimming: 6 bases; J trimming: 5 bases; junction bases outside the gene matches: 11. CDR1 is SGHTA, CDR2 FQGNSA, per germline. CDR3 DNA sequence: TGTGCCAGCAGTCTGCTAGCGGGAAGGCTCAACGAGCAGTACTTC. This codes for CASSLLAGRLNEQYF.

This clone occurred once. The V and J genes are TRBV7-9 and TRBJ1-4; possibly TRBD1 for D (6 bases). Germline V gene sequence: CDR1 SEHNR, CDR2 FQNEAQ (reference sequence). The V end lost 4 bases, the J end lost 3 bases, and 21 bases lay between the germline ends. The CDR3 contains 18 residues. The CDR3 here is CASSSHPGGPGPNEKLFF. CDR3 in DNA: TGTGCCAGCAGCTCTCACCCCGGGGGGCCGGGACCTAATGAAAAACTGTTTTTT.

This chain links TRBV13 with TRBJ1-1; TRBD1 is a possible D gene (5 bases). The V end was cut by 2 bases, the J end by 5 bases, with 12 bases between. The CDR3 is 14 amino acids. Germline-derived CDR1 and CDR2 are PRHDT and FYEKMQ (reference sequence). The CDR3 DNA follows: TGTGCCAGCAGCTTAAGACGGGGGGGGACTGAAGCTTTCTTT. This codes for CASSLRRGGTEAFF.

The genes are TRBV5-1 and TRBJ2-1; D is perhaps TRBD2 (5 bases). Trimming removed 0 bases at V and 4 bases at J, with 14 bases between. CDR1 is SGHRS and CDR2 is YFSETQ in the germline V gene. The CDR3 spans 16 residues. The CDR3 sequence is CASSLVGERIYNEQFF. In DNA, the CDR3 is TGCGCCAGCAGCTTGGTCGGGGAGCGCATTTACAATGAGCAGTTCTTC.

The chain has TRBV7-3 and TRBJ2-1; 10 nucleotides match TRBD2. CDR3 length: 16 amino acids. CDR1 and CDR2 from the germline V gene are SGHTA and FQGTGA. The junction had 8 bases not matched to a gene; V was cut back by 3 bases and J by 6 bases. The CDR3 bases are TGTGCCAGCAGCTTCAGAGCGGGAGGGCCCGGCAATGAGCAGTTCTTC. This translates into CASSFRAGGPGNEQFF.

The J gene is TRBJ2-1, the V gene TRBV19; TRBD2 agrees at 7 bases. The germline CDR1 and CDR2 sequences are LNHDA and SQIVND (reference sequence). V dropped 7 bases and J dropped 3; count of bases not matched to a gene: 9. This CDR3 region has 15 residues. The CDR3 spells CASTASGGIYNEQFF. The CDR3 DNA sequence: TGTGCCAGTACTGCTAGCGGTGGTATCTACAATGAGCAGTTCTTC.